The 24 T cell receptor beta chains below come from one sample, sequenced in a study of shared clonotypes between healthy human individuals. This table comes from immunoSEQ multiplex PCR, and its TCRdb copy is limited to in-frame clones, with some not included. The repertoire holds approximately 2,300,000 clones, with 85% to 95% as singletons. Input material: naive CD4+ T cells from PBMCs. The subset denotes: CD45RA+ positively selected. The receptors were sampled from a man between 18 and 35 years old in good health. Some clones in this sample may be carry-over from other donors' samples.

The gene calls are TRBV7-2 and TRBJ2-6; TRBD2 is a possible D gene (6 bases). Trimming took off 6 bases at V and 4 bases at J, with 19 bases between the two ends. This CDR3 region has 17 residues. Germline CDR1 reads SGHTA; CDR2 reads FQGNSA. CDR3 in amino acids: CASSSTAVGGGANVLTF. CDR3 DNA sequence: TGTGCCAGCAGTAGCACGGCTGTCGGGGGAGGGGCCAACGTCCTGACTTTC.

This chain connects TRBV9 to TRBJ2-1; TRBD2 might be the D (5 bases). The CDR3 loop spans 16 amino acids. V lost 0 bases and J 4 bases, leaving 14 bases between the germline ends. The germline V gene has CDR1 SGDLS and CDR2 YYNGEE. This CDR3 reads CASSVASAGRYNEQFF. As DNA, the CDR3 is TGTGCCAGCAGCGTAGCGTCTGCGGGCAGGTACAATGAGCAGTTCTTC.

In this sample, this clone turned up once. The chain is built from TRBV6-5 and TRBJ2-7; the D is unclear. Deletions cut 5 bases from V and 3 bases from J, with 11 bases between. There are 13 residues in the CDR3. Looked up from germline, CDR1 is MNHEY and CDR2 is SVGAGI. This chain's CDR3 is CASSGNRNYEQYF. DNA for the CDR3: TGTGCCAGCAGTGGAAACAGAAACTACGAGCAGTACTTC.

This chain's CDR3 is CASSRLAGGRYSGANVLTF. CDR3 DNA sequence: TGTGCCAGCAGCAGACTAGCGGGGGGCCGCTACTCTGGGGCCAACGTCCTGACTTTC. The chain recombines TRBV7-3 with TRBJ2-6; 13 bases are a match to TRBD2. J was trimmed by 0 bases and V by 5 bases; bases with no gene match: 7. In germline, CDR1 is SGHTA, CDR2 FQGTGA. The CDR3 covers 19 residues.

The chain has TRBV5-1 and TRBJ2-2; D remains unclear. The germline V gene has CDR1 SGHRS and CDR2 YFSETQ. V was pared by 1 base and J by 1 base, with 11 bases between. The CDR3 has 16 residues. CDR3 nucleotide sequence: TGCGCCAGCAGCTTGAGAATCGACATGAACACCGGGGAGCTGTTTTTT. Its protein is CASSLRIDMNTGELFF.

This chain joins TRBV11-2 and TRBJ2-3, with 8 bases fitting TRBD2. The CDR3 has 15 amino acids. Unmatched junction bases numbered 10, after V lost 3 bases and J lost 8 bases. CDR1 is SGHAT, CDR2 FQNNGV, per germline. The CDR3 bases are TGTGCCAGCAGCTTTAGCGGGGCCTTCATTAGTACGCAGTATTTT. The encoded protein is CASSFSGAFISTQYF.

The V gene is TRBV7-3, the J gene TRBJ2-1; 8 bases line up with TRBD2. After removal of 5 bases from V and 7 bases from J, the junction contained 7 bases not matched to a gene. Germline lookup yields CDR1 SGHTA and CDR2 FQGTGA. The CDR3 runs to 14 residues. The CDR3: CASSISGTENEQFF. The CDR3 bases are TGTGCCAGCAGCATTAGCGGGACTGAGAATGAGCAGTTCTTC.

The CDR3 DNA sequence: TGTGCCAGCGCCGGTGGGGTCAGCCTGACCTACGAGCAGTACTTC. Translation: CASAGGVSLTYEQYF. V and J are TRBV21-1 and TRBJ2-7. TRBV21-1 represents a pseudogene. This CDR3 region has 15 residues.

V is TRBV9 and J is TRBJ1-2; D may be TRBD1 (5 bases). The germline CDR1 and CDR2 sequences are SGDLS and YYNGEE. This CDR3 spans 15 amino acids. V was trimmed by 0 bases and J by 0 bases, leaving 9 bases between them. The CDR3 reads CASSVAGPANYGYTF. The DNA of the CDR3 is TGTGCCAGCAGCGTAGCAGGGCCCGCTAACTATGGCTACACCTTC. Supplemented by reference TRBV9 and TRBJ1-2, the full variable domain reads DSGVTQTPKHLITATGQRVTLRCSPRSGDLSVYWYQQSLDQGLQFLIQYYNGEERAKGNILERFSAQQFPDLHSELNLSSLELGDSALYFCASSVAGPANYGYTFGSGTRLTVV.

For this clone: Other DNA variants within this sample encode the same CDR3. This chain links TRBV7-3 with TRBJ2-2; D is unresolved. CDR1 SGHTA and CDR2 FQGTGA come from the germline V gene. Deletions cut 5 bases from V and 6 bases from J, with 7 bases between. This CDR3 spans 12 amino acids. Here the CDR3 DNA reads TGTGCCAGCAGCCTCCTTCCCGGGGAGCTGTTTTTT. Amino acids: CASSLLPGELFF.

This rearrangement joins TRBV28 to TRBJ2-2; no definite D call. The CDR3 loop spans 13 amino acids. V was clipped by 8 bases and J by 0 bases, with 7 bases between them. Germline lookup yields CDR1 MDHEN and CDR2 SYDVKM. The DNA of the CDR3 is TGTGCCAGCGAGTGGTCGAACACCGGGGAGCTGTTTTTT. It is translated as CASEWSNTGELFF.

V gene TRBV30 combines with J gene TRBJ2-3; 9 bases agree with TRBD1. The germline CDR1 and CDR2 sequences are GTSNPN and SVGIG (reference sequence). V lost 3 bases to trimming and J lost 3 bases; unmatched junction nucleotides: 4. This CDR3 comprises 14 residues. As DNA, the CDR3 is TGTGCCTGGAGGATGGGGACAGGGACAGATACGCAGTATTTT. Its protein is CAWRMGTGTDTQYF.

The V call is TRBV6-1, the J call TRBJ1-2; D gene unclear. V was pared by 1 base and J by 9 bases, with 12 bases between. Germline V gene sequence: CDR1 MNHNS, CDR2 SASEGT. The CDR3 has 13 amino acids. The CDR3 nucleotides read TGTGCCAGCAGTGAAGGAGGGCCGTTTCGCTACACCTTC. Encoded protein: CASSEGGPFRYTF.

The chain carries TRBV13 and TRBJ1-4; tentative D call: TRBD1 (5 bases). The CDR3 loop spans 13 amino acids. Germline V gene sequence: CDR1 PRHDT, CDR2 FYEKMQ (reference sequence). Trimming removed 5 bases at V and 8 bases at J, with 12 bases between. CDR3 DNA sequence: TGTGCCAGCAGCCATAGAGACAGAGAAAAACTGTTTTTT. It specifies CASSHRDREKLFF.

This clone appeared once. This chain uses TRBV9 with TRBJ1-4; tentative D call: TRBD1 (5 bases). CDR1 and CDR2 from the germline V gene are SGDLS and YYNGEE. Trimming cost V 4 bases and J 5 bases, with 15 bases left between them. The CDR3 runs 15 residues. CDR3 nucleotides: TGTGCCAGCAGCCCGCTTGAGACAGACAATGAAAAACTGTTTTTT. It is translated as CASSPLETDNEKLFF.

Notes on this clone: This sample also contains other DNA sequences that code for the same CDR3. The gene calls are TRBV10-3 and TRBJ1-2, with TRBD1 matching 7 bases. Germline assignment: CDR1 ENHRY and CDR2 SYGVKD. This CDR3 is built from 13 residues. V lost 6 bases, J lost 4 bases, and 5 bases stayed unmatched. In nucleotides, the CDR3 is TGTGCCATCAGCGAGGGACAGTCCTATGGCTACACCTTC. Translating gives CAISEGQSYGYTF.

V usage is TRBV30 and J usage is TRBJ1-1; no clear D. The CDR3 is 15 amino acids. CDR1 is GTSNPN and CDR2 is SVGIG in the germline V gene (reference sequence). Trimming pared 5 bases from V and 2 bases from J, leaving 18 bases between. The CDR3: CAWRRAFLVNTEAFF. CDR3 coding DNA: TGTGCCTGGCGCAGAGCCTTTCTCGTTAACACTGAAGCTTTCTTT.

The V gene is TRBV7-9, the J gene TRBJ1-1; the D gene is possibly TRBD1 (5 bases). The germline V and J ends were trimmed by 5 bases and 5 bases, with 18 bases remaining between them. CDR1 and CDR2 (germline): SEHNR, FQNEAQ (reference sequence). The CDR3 has 15 residues. Here the CDR3 reads CASSNGRGYGTEAFF. Written as DNA, the CDR3 is TGTGCCAGCAGCAACGGGCGGGGGTATGGGACTGAAGCTTTCTTT.

The chain couples TRBV7-3 to TRBJ2-2; D unclear. The V end lost 4 bases, the J end lost 6 bases, and 3 bases lay between the germline ends. This CDR3 region has 11 residues. Germline V gene sequence: CDR1 SGHTA, CDR2 FQGTGA. CDR3 bases: TGTGCCAGCAGCTCATCCGGGGAGCTGTTTTTT. Its translation is CASSSSGELFF.

The chain employs TRBV18 and TRBJ2-1; TRBD2 might be the D (6 bases). The CDR3 extends over 15 amino acids. Looked up from germline, CDR1 is KGHSH and CDR2 is LQKENI. The ends were cut back, 6 bases at V and 2 bases at J, with 14 bases in the middle. This chain's CDR3 is CASSFTVAAYNEQFF. CDR3 DNA: TGTGCCAGCTCCTTCACGGTAGCGGCCTACAATGAGCAGTTCTTC.

V is TRBV28 and J is TRBJ2-7; 13 bases map to TRBD2. The CDR3 contains 16 residues. After removal of 6 bases from V and 9 bases from J, the junction contained 14 bases not matched to a gene. Germline V lookup: CDR1 MDHEN, CDR2 SYDVKM. The DNA for the CDR3 is TGTGCCAGCAGATCCCCGGTGGGACTAGCGGGAAGATTGCAGTACTTC. Amino acids: CASRSPVGLAGRLQYF.

The chain carries TRBV2 and TRBJ1-5, with D possibly being TRBD1 (5 bases). This CDR3 comprises 14 residues. CDR1 is SNHLY, CDR2 FYNNEI, per germline. The V and J ends lost 3 bases and 6 bases respectively, with 12 bases between them. CDR3 in DNA: TGTGCCAGCAGTGAGATTAAGGGGAGTCAGCCCCAGCATTTT. Translated, it gives CASSEIKGSQPQHF.

The rearrangement links TRBV4-2 to TRBJ2-3; D might be TRBD1 or TRBD2, each matching 5 bases. The CDR3 runs 15 residues. Trimming left V 4 bases short and J 2 bases short, with 13 bases between. CDR1 LGHNA and CDR2 YNFKEQ come from the germline V gene. The CDR3 sequence: CASSRGPDDTDTQYF. Written as DNA, the CDR3 is TGTGCCAGCAGCCGGGGACCCGACGACACAGATACGCAGTATTTT.

This sequence joins TRBV29-1 and TRBJ2-1; D ambiguous. There are 13 residues in the CDR3. V gave up 5 bases and J gave up 0 bases, with 8 bases separating them. From germline, CDR1 is SQVTM and CDR2 ANQGSEA. CDR3 residues: CSVLKGSYNEQFF. CDR3 nucleotides: TGCAGCGTTTTAAAAGGCTCCTACAATGAGCAGTTCTTC.